The 2 T cell receptor beta chains in this list originate from one sample, sequenced in a study of CD8 T cells in Susac syndrome. Reverse transcription of roughly 0.5 to 1 ug RNA was carried out with random hexamers. In TCRdb, the immunoSEQ multiplex PCR reads were re-called with MiXCR into one record per CDR3 protein. The profile shows roughly 180,000 distinct CDR3 sequences, around 95% of them singletons. The material sequenced was CD4+ T cells from PBMCs. Source of these receptors: a human donor in good health.

The chain carries TRBV7-3 and TRBJ2-1, with TRBD2 matching 10 bases. Germline trimming cut 0 bases from V and 15 bases from J; bases unmatched to any gene: 14. The CDR3 spans 16 residues. Per the germline V gene, CDR1 is SGHTA and CDR2 is FQGTGA. The CDR3 sequence: CASSLTLSSGGLPRFF. DNA for the CDR3: TGTGCCAGCAGCTTAACTTTGTCTAGCGGGGGCCTACCTCGGTTCTTC.

The gene calls are TRBV7-2 and TRBJ2-7; 11 bases map to TRBD1. J gave up 1 base and V 8 bases, and 7 bases lay outside the gene matches. Germline V gene lookup returns CDR1 SGHTA and CDR2 FQGNSA. The CDR3 is made up of 15 amino acids. DNA of the CDR3: TGTGCCAGCCGCCAGGACAGGGGGCAATCCTACGAGCAGTACTTC. As protein: CASRQDRGQSYEQYF.